This entry concerns a single T cell receptor beta chain. This sample is drawn from a study of blood T cell repertoires in COVID-19. Study overall: T cells, B-cell-depleted T cells, or PBMCs provided the cDNA or gDNA that served as material.

Repertoires were generated with immunoSEQ multiplex PCR, while TCRdb's copy carries only in-frame clones and drops some. The data contain 310,000 or so clones, around four fifths of them singletons. Per the germline V gene, CDR1 is MNHEY and CDR2 is SMNVEV (reference sequence). Trimming shortened V by 3 bases and J by 5 bases, and 4 bases separated the two germline ends. CDR3 length: 12 amino acids. V is TRBV27 and J is TRBJ1-4; D remains ambiguous. The clonotype was recovered from a woman aged 50 to 60 with acute or convalescent COVID-19. The sequenced sample was peripheral blood. CDR3 region: CASSFMNEKLFF. CDR3 nucleotides: TGTGCCAGCAGTTTCATGAATGAAAAACTGTTTTTT.